This T cell receptor beta chain was observed in a study of Tregs in tolerant kidney transplant recipients (dated by TCRdb to the late 2010s). With respect to the entire study: The study applied TCRbeta sequencing to find donor-specific regulatory T cells before combined kidney and bone marrow transplantation and then followed those same cells after transplant. In 3 healthy controls, several methods of expanding Tregs specific for an allogeneic donor were compared by TCRbeta repertoire sequencing.

For TCRbeta CDR3 sequencing, genomic DNA was extracted from sorted cells using the QIAGEN DNeasy Blood and Tissue Kit. High-throughput TCRbeta CDR3 sequencing, including PCR amplification with bias correction and internal controls, was performed commercially through immunoSEQ. For the original study's pipeline: Unique productive TCRbeta sequences were defined by CDR3 nucleotide sequence where primers matched, otherwise by CDR3 amino acid sequence with Vbeta and Jbeta genes. To correct for sorting error, sequences found in more than one sorted population at a frequency ratio of 2:1 or less were discarded, and the remaining shared sequences were assigned to the population with the higher frequency. Donor-reactive sequences were defined as at least 5-fold expanded in CFSE-low cells versus unstimulated cells, with frequency of at least 0.01% in CFSE-low cells. Jensen-Shannon divergence calculated on the top 100 TCRbeta sequences ranked by frequency was used to measure repertoire divergence. When a sample had multiple sequencing runs, each run was corrected for sorting error separately and the runs were then pooled. Sourced from immuneACCESS, this table was stored by TCRdb with only in-frame sequences that have V and J called. A share of the clones is absent; for the studies checked, an unresolved V gene accounts for under half, and the remainder has no known explanation. That table supplies the V and J calls and clone size; D and trimming were determined from the DNA. The sample records 90,000 or so clones, more than 90% of which are singletons. Roughly 5% of the sample comes from the top ten.

Details on this clone: Its antigen is currently not known. Base qualities are not provided; no much larger clone lies one nucleotide away.

Thawed PBMCs were FACS-sorted into unstimulated Tregs (CD4+CD25+CD127-), CD4+ non-Tregs (CD4+CD25-), CD4 cells and CD8 cells. Healthy control blood came either as purchased buffy coats or from healthy volunteers. Healthy control blood was processed to PBMCs with a Ficoll density gradient and then cryopreserved, whereas patient PBMCs were collected both before and after transplant. The research as a whole found: Biological reproducibility was not examined directly, but technical replication error appeared to be minimal. The study was limited by small patient numbers, and the findings need validation in larger populations and under other immunosuppression protocols. The most biologically relevant and donor-specific TCRbeta repertoire appeared to be identified by expanding Tregs with activated donor B cells.

Reading the germline V gene (reference sequence) gives CDR1 SGHNT and CDR2 YYREEE. The V and J ends are trimmed by 7 bases and 4 bases, leaving 8 bases between them. The cysteine opens and the phenylalanine closes a CDR3 of 11 amino acids. Only the CDR3 DNA stays, 33 bases, in frame from base 1. The receptor was derived from a human donor in good health. This chain is built from TRBV5-4 and TRBJ1-1; possibly the D gene is TRBD1, per 5 matching bases. The sequencing sample was made of CD8+ T cells from blood. CDR3 protein: CASGGGTEAFF. In nucleotide form, the sequence is TGTGCCAGCGGGGGGGGCACTGAAGCTTTCTTT.